Given below is one T cell receptor (beta chain) in context. Which antigen it targets is not known. No per-base quality is available; no much larger clone lies one base away. The data derive from a study of blood T cell repertoires in COVID-19 (dated by TCRdb to 2018 to 2020). Turning to the overall study: The collaborator samples originated in the United States, Italy and Spain and spanned the acute and convalescent phases of COVID-19. The material from the prospective study consisted of cDNA or gDNA derived from T cells, B-cell-depleted T cells, or PBMCs. The dataset comprised deeply sampled blood TCRbeta repertoires from subjects exposed to, actively infected with, or recovered from COVID-19. The repertoires were released in a freely available public database meant as a resource for research on the immune response to SARS-CoV-2. The samples were drawn from the first 160 participants of the ongoing ImmuneRACE study and from 1,254 subjects provided by 6 global collaborators. Sample metadata almost always included a de-identified subject ID, COVID-19 status, age in years and sex. Where HLA class I and class II types were available, the types were taken from metadata supplied by the sample provider, not from assay-based typing.

The CDR1 and CDR2 encoded by the germline V gene (reference sequence) are SGHNT and YYREEE. V is cut by 3 bases and J by 5 bases, and the space between the germline ends is 24 bases. The cysteine opens and the phenylalanine closes a CDR3 of 17 amino acids. Only the CDR3 part of the read is kept: 51 bases, read in frame from the first base. TCRbeta CDR3 regions were amplified from genomic DNA by means of the immunoSEQ Assay, a bias-controlled multiplex PCR. In the authors' own workflow: The number of nucleated cells in each sample was estimated from the amplification of reference gene primers within the assay. Sequence reads were collapsed and filtered to measure the absolute abundance of every unique TCRbeta CDR3 rearrangement. For each sample, productive Simpson clonality was calculated as the square root of Simpson's diversity index across productive rearrangements. TCRdb took over this immuneACCESS table, retaining in-frame rearrangements with V and J assigned. Such tables are incomplete; in checked studies, under half of the missing clones stem from an unresolved V gene, and the remainder is unexplained. V and J calls and clone size follow that table, whereas D and trimming were derived from the DNA. This sample has around 300,000 clones in its table, and almost 90% of those were observed once. Over 3.5% of the sample lies in the top ten.

In the prospective study, participants were about 18 to 95 years old, resided in under 30 geographic areas of the United States, and were enrolled through a virtual design. In the prospective study, participants were assigned to cohorts based on the clinical history participants reported in a screening survey and a study questionnaire. Mobile phlebotomists in the prospective study collected whole blood, serum and a nasopharyngeal or oropharyngeal swab from every participant. Participants in the prospective study had the option to provide additional blood draws and questionnaires over a roughly 2-month period. Blood samples from the prospective study were shipped frozen or at room temperature prior to DNA extraction. General conclusions and limits of the study: The quantity of clinical and demographic metadata differed by source and by participant and was supplied without curation.

This receptor was obtained from a young woman with acute COVID-19. In this chain, TRBV5-4 is recombined with TRBJ2-7; the D segment could be TRBD1, given 6 matching bases. Sequencing used PBMCs or T cells enriched from blood (not recorded which). The CDR3 has the sequence CASSSAKTIDRIHEQYF. In nucleotides, the sequence is TGTGCCAGCAGCTCCGCAAAGACCATTGACAGGATCCACGAGCAGTACTTC.